Below are 2 T cell receptor beta chains sequenced from a single sample in a study of CD4 T cells in relation to SARS-CoV-2 and coronaviruses. The assay was immunoSEQ multiplex PCR, and TCRdb's table has in-frame clones only and misses some. The table lists roughly 23,000 clones, around 68% of them singletons. The antigens of these receptors remain unknown. CD4+ T cells from unexposed donors were obtained before the COVID-19 pandemic (2011-2018). The cells were cultured for approximately ten days before CD4+ T cells were isolated. Sequences were obtained from CD4+ T cells from PBMCs, cultured in vitro. These receptors were collected from a human donor in good health.

V and J are TRBV5-5 and TRBJ2-1; TRBD1 or TRBD2 may be the D gene (5 bases each). The germline gives CDR1 SGHKS, CDR2 YYEKEE (reference sequence). V was shortened by 1 base and J by 1 base, with 21 bases between the two germline ends. The CDR3 runs 19 residues. CDR3 residues: CASSLSPRGGPISYNEQFF. CDR3 coding DNA: TGTGCCAGCAGCTTGAGCCCACGGGGCGGCCCCATTTCCTACAATGAGCAGTTCTTC.

This chain joins TRBV7-2 and TRBJ1-1, with D maybe TRBD1 (6 bases). The CDR3 is 13 amino acids. The germline V gene has CDR1 SGHTA and CDR2 FQGNSA. Trimming stripped 2 bases from V and 5 bases from J, with 9 bases between. CDR3 DNA: TGTGCCAGCAGCTTAAAGGGGGAGACTGAAGCTTTCTTT. Protein product: CASSLKGETEAFF.